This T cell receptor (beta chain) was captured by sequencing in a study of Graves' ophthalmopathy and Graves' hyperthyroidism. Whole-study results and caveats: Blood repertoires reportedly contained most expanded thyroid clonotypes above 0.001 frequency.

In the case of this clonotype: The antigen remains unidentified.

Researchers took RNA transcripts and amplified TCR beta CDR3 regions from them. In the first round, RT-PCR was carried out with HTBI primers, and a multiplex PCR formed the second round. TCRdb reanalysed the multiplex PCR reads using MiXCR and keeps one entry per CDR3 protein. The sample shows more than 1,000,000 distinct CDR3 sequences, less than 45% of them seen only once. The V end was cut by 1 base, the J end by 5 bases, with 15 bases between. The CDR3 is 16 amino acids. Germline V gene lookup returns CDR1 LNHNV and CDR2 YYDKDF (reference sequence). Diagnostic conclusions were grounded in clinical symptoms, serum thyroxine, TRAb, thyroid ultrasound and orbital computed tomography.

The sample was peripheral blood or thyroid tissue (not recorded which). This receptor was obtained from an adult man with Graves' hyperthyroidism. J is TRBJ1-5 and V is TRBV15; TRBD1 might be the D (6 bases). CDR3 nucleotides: TGTGCCACCAGCAGAGTGGCAGGGGCGCAAGATCAGCCCCAGCATTTT. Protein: CATSRVAGAQDQPQHF.